The 22 T cell receptor beta chains listed next were all sequenced from one sample in a study of T cells in Graves' hyperthyroidism and ophthalmopathy. Researchers amplified the TCR beta CDR3 regions from RNA transcripts. HTBI primers were employed in a first-round RT-PCR of the TCR CDR3. Using its own MiXCR run on the multiplex PCR reads, TCRdb lists one record per CDR3 protein. The sample shows about 590,000 distinct CDR3 sequences, around 14% of them seen only once. The material sequenced was blood. The receptor source for this set is a woman in her 30s with Graves' hyperthyroidism.

This clonotype was seen repeatedly, ten times or more. The rearrangement joins TRBV2 to TRBJ1-5; D not resolved. Trimming took off 4 bases at V and 1 base at J, with 8 bases between the two ends. From germline, CDR1 is SNHLY and CDR2 FYNNEI. There are 14 residues in the CDR3. The CDR3, as DNA: TGTGCCAGCAGTGGTGATCAGAGCAATCAGCCCCAGCATTTT. Amino acids: CASSGDQSNQPQHF.

This clonotype was seen many times. This chain connects TRBV24-1 to TRBJ2-5; D gene unclear. Trimming removed 0 bases from V and 2 bases from J, with 9 bases in between. CDR1 and CDR2 (germline): KGHDR, SFDVKD. This CDR3 spans 15 amino acids. The CDR3 region is CATSDLGSAQETQYF. CDR3 DNA sequence: TGTGCCACCAGTGATTTGGGCAGTGCACAAGAGACCCAGTACTTC.

As for this clonotype: A much more abundant neighbour one base away suggests this may be a read error. J is TRBJ1-2 and V is TRBV5-1; 7 nucleotides align to TRBD1. The CDR3 covers 12 residues. The V gene end was trimmed by 2 bases and the J gene end by 10 bases; junction bases not matched to a gene: 5. Germline V gene sequence: CDR1 SGHRS, CDR2 YFSETQ. The CDR3 protein is CASSLQGPAYTF. The CDR3 DNA sequence: TGCGCCAGCAGCTTACAGGGGCCTGCCTACACCTTC. The full variable domain, its missing parts supplied by reference TRBV5-1 and TRBJ1-2, is KAGVTQTPRYLIKTRGQQVTLSCSPISGHRSVSWYQQTPGQGLQFLFEYFSETQRNKGNFPGRFSGRQFSNSRSEMNVSTLELGDSALYLCASSLQGPAYTFGSGTRLTVV.

This clonotype appeared many times. The chain carries TRBV7-3 and TRBJ2-3, with D tentatively TRBD1 or TRBD2 (5 bases each). CDR1 is SGHTA and CDR2 is FQGTGA in the germline V gene. CDR3 length: 14 amino acids. V shed 0 bases and J shed 5 bases, with 9 bases lying between them. The CDR3 DNA is TGTGCCAGCAGCTTAACGGGGGAGAAAGATACGCAGTATTTT. Its translation is CASSLTGEKDTQYF.

A few counts support this clonotype. This chain uses TRBV3-1 with TRBJ2-6, with D maybe TRBD1 (5 bases). Germline loops: CDR1 LGHDT, CDR2 YNNKEL (reference sequence). The CDR3 contains 18 residues. Trimming cost V 1 base and J 0 bases, with 13 bases left between them. CDR3 nucleotide sequence: TGTGCCAGCAGCCAAGGAGTACACAGGATCTCTGGGGCCAACGTCCTGACTTTC. Protein sequence: CASSQGVHRISGANVLTF.

This CDR3 is CASSPPSAGAGEQYF. CDR3 nucleotides: TGTGCCAGCAGCCCCCCATCTGCGGGAGCGGGGGAGCAGTACTTC. This chain joins TRBV5-5 and TRBJ2-7; 7 bases map to TRBD2. The germline V gene encodes CDR1 SGHKS and CDR2 YYEKEE (reference sequence). The CDR3 is made up of 15 amino acids. V shed 4 bases and J 7 bases; nucleotides not matched to a gene: 14.

This clonotype was found many times. This chain uses TRBV6-1 with TRBJ1-1; D not resolved. Germline V gives CDR1 MNHNS, CDR2 SASEGT. The CDR3 is 14 amino acids. Trimming shortened V by 5 bases and J by 1 base, and 11 bases separated the two germline ends. CDR3 nucleotides: TGTGCCAGCAGTTATTTAGAGGAGAACACTGAAGCTTTCTTT. Protein product: CASSYLEENTEAFF.

This rearrangement joins TRBV7-9 to TRBJ2-3, with 7 bases matching TRBD2. The CDR3 has 14 amino acids. Looked up from germline, CDR1 is SEHNR and CDR2 is FQNEAQ (reference sequence). The junction had 8 bases not matched to a gene; V was cut back by 5 bases and J by 6 bases. The CDR3 region has the DNA TGTGCCAGCAGCCGGCGGGGGAACTTTGATACGCAGTATTTT. It encodes CASSRRGNFDTQYF.

The V call is TRBV30, the J call TRBJ1-2, with 7 bases lining up with TRBD1. V lost 1 base to trimming and J lost 7 bases; unmatched junction nucleotides: 3. Germline V CDR1 and CDR2: GTSNPN, SVGIG (reference sequence). The CDR3 contains 12 residues. CDR3 DNA: TGTGCCTGGAGTGAGGGGGCGCGTGGCTACACCTTC. Translated: CAWSEGARGYTF.

In this sample, this clonotype turned up a few times. This chain connects TRBV11-2 to TRBJ1-1, with D unresolved. The germline V gene encodes CDR1 SGHAT and CDR2 FQNNGV. V was shortened by 6 bases and J by 1 base, with 15 bases between the two germline ends. This CDR3 is built from 15 residues. This CDR3 reads CASRNRDPANTEAFF. CDR3 coding DNA: TGTGCCAGCAGGAACCGAGACCCAGCGAACACTGAAGCTTTCTTT.

This clonotype occurred many times. The rearrangement joins TRBV11-2 to TRBJ2-3; D call uncertain. Deletions cut 5 bases from V and 5 bases from J, with 5 bases between. CDR3 length: 11 residues. Germline values: CDR1 SGHAT, CDR2 FQNNGV. This CDR3 is CASSMGDTQYF. The CDR3 DNA sequence: TGTGCCAGCAGCATGGGAGATACGCAGTATTTT.

The chain is built from TRBV11-2 and TRBJ2-2, with 11 bases fitting TRBD2. Germline CDR1 and CDR2: SGHAT and FQNNGV. After removal of 5 bases from V and 0 bases from J, the junction contained 5 bases not matched to a gene. The CDR3 runs to 17 residues. DNA for the CDR3: TGTGCCAGCAGCACTAGACTAGCGGGATCGAACACCGGGGAGCTGTTTTTT. This sequence encodes CASSTRLAGSNTGELFF.

The chain recombines TRBV30 with TRBJ1-1; the match to TRBD1 covers 10 bases. V was pared by 2 bases and J by 5 bases, with 5 bases of the junction left unmatched. The CDR3 is 14 residues long. Germline V gene data show CDR1 as GTSNPN and CDR2 as SVGIG (reference sequence). The CDR3 coding sequence is TGTGCCTGGAGTCCGACAGGGGGCCGTACTGAAGCTTTCTTT. Translated, it gives CAWSPTGGRTEAFF. Supplemented by reference TRBV30 and TRBJ1-1, the full variable domain reads SQTIHQWPATLVQPVGSPLSLECTVEGTSNPNLYWYRQAAGRGLQLLFYSVGIGQISSEVPQNLSASRPQDRQFILSSKKLLLSDSGFYLCAWSPTGGRTEAFFGQGTRLTVV.

This clonotype was recorded many times. V and J are TRBV7-8 and TRBJ2-3; D not resolved. CDR3 length equals 14 residues. V lost 0 bases and J 4 bases, leaving 8 bases between the germline ends. Germline CDR1 reads SGHVS; CDR2 reads FQNEAQ. The CDR3 DNA reads TGTGCCAGCAGCTTAGCGAGAAACGCAGATACGCAGTATTTT. Translated: CASSLARNADTQYF.

This clonotype was counted between two and nine times. The chain joins TRBV27 to TRBJ1-1, with TRBD1 as a possible D gene (5 bases). Germline loops: CDR1 MNHEY, CDR2 SMNVEV (reference sequence). The CDR3 loop spans 15 amino acids. V lost 3 bases and J lost 5, with 16 bases in between. The CDR3: CASSFAPRGRTEAFF. CDR3 coding DNA: TGTGCCAGCAGTTTCGCCCCGAGGGGTCGAACTGAAGCTTTCTTT.

Many counts were recorded for this clonotype. V is TRBV11-2 and J is TRBJ2-5; D is uncertain. Germline V gene lookup returns CDR1 SGHAT and CDR2 FQNNGV. V lost 1 base, J lost 7 bases, and 10 bases lay in between. The CDR3 contains 13 residues. CDR3 bases: TGTGCCAGCAGCTTAGCCGTACTGGGGACCCAGTACTTC. This sequence encodes CASSLAVLGTQYF.

This clonotype was counted ten times or more. The V and J genes are TRBV10-3 and TRBJ2-2, with a weak D call TRBD1 (5 bases). Germline V CDR1 and CDR2: ENHRY, SYGVKD. This CDR3 comprises 17 residues. V lost 8 bases and J lost 3, with 22 bases in between. CDR3 nucleotide sequence: TGTGCCATCGGGGCATCACACGCCCCACGTTACACCGGGGAGCTGTTTTTT. Its translation is CAIGASHAPRYTGELFF.

This clonotype occurred a few times. The J gene is TRBJ2-2, the V gene TRBV24-1, with 7 bases identical to TRBD1. The germline CDR1 and CDR2 sequences are KGHDR and SFDVKD. J was trimmed by 2 bases and V by 3 bases; bases with no gene match: 8. The CDR3 spans 17 residues. CDR3 nucleotides: TGTGCCACCAGTGATAGCCCGGGACAGACTAACACCGGGGAGCTGTTTTTT. Translating it yields CATSDSPGQTNTGELFF.

This clonotype was counted at least ten times. CDR3 in amino acids: CASSTDRESGTYEQYF. The DNA for the CDR3 is TGTGCCAGCAGCACCGACCGTGAATCAGGGACCTACGAGCAGTACTTC. This chain connects TRBV7-6 to TRBJ2-7; the D gene is possibly TRBD1 (5 bases). The V end lost 5 bases, the J end lost 2 bases, and 19 bases lay between the germline ends. Germline V lookup: CDR1 SGHVS, CDR2 FNYEAQ. The CDR3 has 16 amino acids.

Only a few counts were recorded for this clonotype. This chain uses TRBV29-1 with TRBJ1-2; D not resolved. V was clipped by 2 bases and J by 0 bases, with 10 bases between them. This CDR3 has 14 amino acids. Germline values: CDR1 SQVTM, CDR2 ANQGSEA. The CDR3 here is CSVESEMANYGYTF. For the CDR3, the DNA is TGCAGCGTTGAATCGGAGATGGCTAACTATGGCTACACCTTC. Full variable domain (rest looked up from reference TRBV29-1 and TRBJ1-2): SAVISQKPSRDICQRGTSLTIQCQVDSQVTMMFWYRQQPGQSLTLIATANQGSEATYESGFVIDKFPISRPNLTFSTLTVSNMSPEDSSIYLCSVESEMANYGYTFGSGTRLTVV.

This chain uses TRBV5-5 with TRBJ2-2; maybe TRBD1 (6 bases). The CDR3 spans 14 residues. Trimming cost V 3 bases and J 3 bases, with 9 bases left between them. The germline V gene has CDR1 SGHKS and CDR2 YYEKEE (reference sequence). This CDR3 reads CASSSQGYTGELFF. As DNA, the CDR3 is TGTGCCAGCAGCTCACAGGGTTACACCGGGGAGCTGTTTTTT. Full variable domain (outside the CDR3, taken from reference TRBV5-5 and TRBJ2-2): DAGVTQSPTHLIKTRGQQVTLRCSPISGHKSVSWYQQVLGQGPQFIFQYYEKEERGRGNFPDRFSARQFPNYSSELNVNALLLGDSALYLCASSSQGYTGELFFGEGSRLTVL.

The J gene is TRBJ2-1, the V gene TRBV20-1, with 13 bases aligning to TRBD2. Germline V gene data show CDR1 as DFQATT and CDR2 as SNEGSKA (reference sequence). Trimming removed 0 bases from V and 4 bases from J; junction bases left unmatched: 12. The CDR3 extends over 19 amino acids. CDR3 sequence reads: CSARDRGLAGAFGYNEQFF. In nucleotides, the CDR3 is TGCAGTGCTAGAGACCGAGGACTAGCGGGAGCGTTCGGGTACAATGAGCAGTTCTTC.